This T cell receptor (beta chain) derives from a study of T cell responses to AZD1222 COVID-19 vaccine. This table comes from immunoSEQ multiplex PCR, and its TCRdb copy is limited to in-frame clones, with some not included. The sample holds some 130,000 clones; 75% to 90% are singletons and the top ten take about 1.5%. In the case of this clone: Its matching antigen is unknown.

CDR3 length equals 16 residues. Germline assignment: CDR1 SGHRS and CDR2 YFSETQ. V shed 3 bases, J shed 2 bases, and the junction held 6 bases outside the gene matches. Study outcomes and limitations: Donors skewed white British and female; clonal diversity was possibly underestimated. Among spike-specific TCRs, nearly half reportedly target unmutated variant regions.

The sample in question was peripheral blood, obtained on day 0 of AZD1222 vaccination. The V call is TRBV5-1, the J call TRBJ1-2; the match to TRBD1 covers 11 bases. The TCR sequence derives from an adult in good health. The CDR3 DNA sequence: TGCGCCAGCAGCTCCGGACAGGGGGCGTCGAACTATGGCTACACCTTC. Translation gives CASSSGQGASNYGYTF. Based on the CDR3 plus reference TRBV5-1 and TRBJ1-2, the full variable domain is KAGVTQTPRYLIKTRGQQVTLSCSPISGHRSVSWYQQTPGQGLQFLFEYFSETQRNKGNFPGRFSGRQFSNSRSEMNVSTLELGDSALYLCASSSGQGASNYGYTFGSGTRLTVV.